These 20 T cell receptor beta chains originate from one sample sequenced in a study of shared clonotypes between healthy human individuals. Data came from immunoSEQ multiplex PCR; TCRdb stores just in-frame clones and leaves some out. The sample consists of some 1 million clones, 65% to 75% of them appearing once. Material: memory CD4+ T cells sorted from blood. Sample subset: CD45RA-negative fraction. The receptors come from a man aged 18 to 29 in good health.

The chain uses TRBV7-2 and TRBJ1-2; tentatively, D is TRBD1 (5 bases). Germline V gene sequence: CDR1 SGHTA, CDR2 FQGNSA. V lost 4 bases and J lost 6, with 15 bases in between. The CDR3 runs 14 residues. The CDR3 here is CASSSRDGGNGYTF. The CDR3 DNA is TGTGCCAGCAGCTCCCGGGACGGGGGAAATGGCTACACCTTC.

This clone has a single count. This chain links TRBV7-8 with TRBJ2-7; 7 nucleotides align to TRBD1. Germline V gene data show CDR1 as SGHVS and CDR2 as FQNEAQ. This CDR3 comprises 16 residues. Trimming at V came to 5 bases and at J to 1 base, leaving 11 bases not matched to a gene. CDR3 sequence reads: CASSRPDRVISYEQYF. In DNA, the CDR3 is TGTGCCAGCAGCCGCCCCGACAGGGTGATATCCTACGAGCAGTACTTC. The complete variable domain, with remaining parts taken from reference TRBV7-8 and TRBJ2-7, reads GAGVSQSPRYKVAKRGQDVALRCDPISGHVSLFWYQQALGQGPEFLTYFQNEAQLDKSGLPSDRFFAERPEGSVSTLKIQRTQQEDSAVYLCASSRPDRVISYEQYFGPGTRLTVT.

As concerns this clone: The same CDR3 is also encoded by other DNA sequences in this sample. V usage is TRBV2 and J usage is TRBJ1-5; D perhaps matches TRBD1 (6 bases). V shed 7 bases and J shed 2 bases, with 9 bases lying between them. The CDR3 spans 13 residues. The germline V gene encodes CDR1 SNHLY and CDR2 FYNNEI. The CDR3 DNA follows: TGTGCCAGCAACAGGGAGGGCAATCAGCCCCAGCATTTT. Translated, it gives CASNREGNQPQHF.

The chain recombines TRBV5-1 with TRBJ2-2; a possible D gene is TRBD2 (5 bases). Trimming took off 4 bases at V and 4 bases at J, with 8 bases between the two ends. The CDR3 has 13 amino acids. Germline lookup yields CDR1 SGHRS and CDR2 YFSETQ. CDR3 nucleotide sequence: TGCGCCAGCAGCCCCAGCGGCACCGGGGAGCTGTTTTTT. Translation: CASSPSGTGELFF.

V usage is TRBV10-1 and J usage is TRBJ2-7; 11 nucleotides align to TRBD1. J gave up 4 bases and V 4 bases, and 6 bases lay outside the gene matches. The CDR3 is 15 amino acids. Looked up from germline, CDR1 is WNHNN and CDR2 is SYGVQD (reference sequence). The CDR3 DNA sequence: TGCGCCAGCAGTGTCGGGACAGGGGGAAGGTACGAGCAGTACTTC. The encoded protein is CASSVGTGGRYEQYF.

The J gene is TRBJ2-7, the V gene TRBV29-1; a weak D match, TRBD2 (6 bases). Germline-derived CDR1 and CDR2 are SQVTM and ANQGSEA. This CDR3 region has 13 residues. V dropped 3 bases and J dropped 6 bases, with 15 bases sitting between them. Here the CDR3 reads CSVEGGDRLEQYF. The CDR3 bases are TGCAGCGTTGAGGGAGGAGATAGGCTCGAGCAGTACTTC.

The chain has TRBV10-1 and TRBJ2-3, with unresolved D. Germline CDR1 WNHNN, CDR2 SYGVQD (reference sequence). V was clipped by 2 bases and J by 4 bases, with 13 bases between them. The CDR3 loop spans 15 amino acids. The CDR3 DNA sequence: TGCGCCAGCAGTGAGAACAGCGACGCTGCAGATACGCAGTATTTT. Its translation: CASSENSDAADTQYF.

The chain links TRBV7-8 to TRBJ2-7, with D tentatively TRBD1 (6 bases). The V end was cut by 8 bases, the J end by 3 bases, with 23 bases between. The CDR3 contains 16 residues. Per the germline V gene, CDR1 is SGHVS and CDR2 is FQNEAQ. In DNA, the CDR3 is TGTGCCAGCCCCACCGGGCCTAAGACAGGAAACTACGAGCAGTACTTC. This gives the protein CASPTGPKTGNYEQYF.

This clone was seen more than once but under ten times. The sample contains more than one DNA sequence encoding this CDR3. This chain connects TRBV5-4 to TRBJ2-2; no definite D call. This CDR3 has 13 amino acids. Trimming cost V 2 bases and J 5 bases, with 7 bases left between them. From germline, CDR1 is SGHNT and CDR2 YYREEE (reference sequence). This CDR3 reads CASSLGETGELFF. CDR3 sequence (DNA): TGTGCCAGCAGCTTAGGTGAAACCGGGGAGCTGTTTTTT.

In its sample, this clone was seen once. J is TRBJ2-5 and V is TRBV6-1; either TRBD1 or TRBD2 may fit D (6 bases each). The V end was cut by 2 bases, the J end by 1 base, with 14 bases between. Germline CDR1 is MNHNS and CDR2 is SASEGT. The CDR3 loop spans 16 amino acids. CDR3 DNA sequence: TGTGCCAGCAGTGAAAGGAGGGGGGCCGTCCAAGAGACCCAGTACTTC. Translated, it gives CASSERRGAVQETQYF.

This clone turned up a few times. The chain employs TRBV29-1 and TRBJ1-1, with 8 bases that match TRBD1. Germline loops: CDR1 SQVTM, CDR2 ANQGSEA. V shed 1 base and J 4 bases; nucleotides not matched to a gene: 2. The CDR3 contains 13 residues. The CDR3 DNA reads TGCAGCGTTGAAGGACAGGGGTCCACTGAAGCTTTCTTT. This translates into CSVEGQGSTEAFF.

The CDR3 DNA reads as TGTGCCAGCAGCTTGGAAGGCCGCACAGATACGCAGTATTTT. It translates to CASSLEGRTDTQYF. V gene TRBV5-6 combines with J gene TRBJ2-3, with unresolved D. The V gene lost 0 bases and the J gene lost 1 base, with 6 bases spanning the gap. Germline assignment: CDR1 SGHDT and CDR2 YYEEEE. The CDR3 runs 14 residues. The complete variable domain, with remaining parts taken from reference TRBV5-6 and TRBJ2-3, reads DAGVTQSPTHLIKTRGQQVTLRCSPKSGHDTVSWYQQALGQGPQFIFQYYEEEERQRGNFPDRFSGHQFPNYSSELNVNALLLGDSALYLCASSLEGRTDTQYFGPGTRLTVL.

This rearrangement joins TRBV6-6 to TRBJ2-3; no clear D. The CDR3 is 14 residues long. Per the germline V gene, CDR1 is MNHNY and CDR2 is SVGAGI (reference sequence). With 0 bases removed from V and 10 bases from J, the gap between germline ends came to 14 bases. Here the CDR3 reads CASSYSTLGSAQYF. CDR3 nucleotides: TGTGCCAGCAGTTACTCGACGTTGGGATCGGCGCAGTATTTT.

This clone has a handful of counts. This sequence joins TRBV7-2 and TRBJ2-3; tentatively, D is TRBD2 (6 bases). CDR1 is SGHTA, CDR2 FQGNSA, per germline. The CDR3 is 17 amino acids. Trimming took 5 bases from V and 5 from J, leaving 23 bases between them. The CDR3 bases are TGTGCCAGCAGCCCCCCCCGGGGTAGCGACGGGGGAGATACGCAGTATTTT. Its translation is CASSPPRGSDGGDTQYF.

About this clone: One end of the junction fails to match germline, which may point to a read error. DNA for the CDR3: TGTGCCAGCAGGGAAGACGGCTACAATGAGCAGTTCTTC. It specifies CASREDGYNEQFF. V gene TRBV2 combines with J gene TRBJ2-1; D is ambiguous. Germline V gene sequence: CDR1 SNHLY, CDR2 FYNNEI. The length of the CDR3 is 13 residues.

This chain connects TRBV7-2 to TRBJ1-2, with TRBD1 as a possible D gene (6 bases). CDR1 and CDR2 from the germline V gene are SGHTA and FQGNSA. The length of the CDR3 is 13 residues. V lost 5 bases to trimming and J lost 3 bases, with 10 bases between them. CDR3 in DNA: TGTGCCAGCAGCCAAGGGGGGGACTATGGCTACACCTTC. Amino acids: CASSQGGDYGYTF.

This chain links TRBV23-1 with TRBJ1-5; D unclear. TRBV23-1 is filed as an ORF, its function uncertain. Trimming removed 6 bases from V and 0 bases from J, with 21 bases in between. This CDR3 has 18 amino acids. CDR3 in amino acids: CASRNEGKGFPSNQPQHF. As DNA, the CDR3 is TGCGCCAGCAGGAATGAGGGTAAAGGGTTCCCTAGCAATCAGCCCCAGCATTTT.

This clone occurred a few times. This chain joins TRBV7-2 and TRBJ1-6; TRBD1 aligns across 8 bases. V was clipped by 2 bases and J by 9 bases; unmatched bases: 3. Germline-derived CDR1 and CDR2 are SGHTA and FQGNSA. The CDR3 loop spans 14 amino acids. CDR3 in DNA: TGTGCCAGCAGCTTATCAGGGGGCAGTTCACCCCTCCACTTT. This encodes CASSLSGGSSPLHF.

This clone was detected only a few times. The V and J genes are TRBV6-5 and TRBJ2-3; TRBD1 agrees at 9 bases. The CDR3 spans 15 residues. Germline CDR1 and CDR2: MNHEY and SVGAGI. Trimming cost V 7 bases and J 2 bases; bases outside gene matches: 7. CDR3 coding DNA: TGTGCCAGCACTCAAGGACAGGGGATCACAGATACGCAGTATTTT. Amino acids: CASTQGQGITDTQYF.

V is TRBV7-8 and J is TRBJ2-5, with D perhaps matching TRBD1 or TRBD2 (5 bases each). Deletions cut 5 bases from V and 7 bases from J, with 14 bases between. This CDR3 contains 13 residues. Germline V CDR1 and CDR2: SGHVS, FQNEAQ. CDR3 sequence reads: CASSNRDPSTQYF. The CDR3 nucleotides read TGTGCCAGCAGCAACCGGGACCCGTCGACCCAGTACTTC.